The 24 T cell receptor beta chains reported below all come from one sample, sequenced in a study of OX40 agonist ivuxolimab in advanced cancers. Sequencing was performed with immunoSEQ multiplex PCR; in TCRdb, only in-frame clones are kept and a portion is missing. Here the sample spans nearly 80,000 clones, 84% being singletons. The input for sequencing was CD4+ or CD8+ T cells sorted from blood, taken in a trial of the OX40 agonist ivuxolimab. Receptors originate from an adult with an advanced solid tumor such as melanoma, head and neck, liver or kidney cancer.

The rearrangement links TRBV5-4 to TRBJ1-2; 9 bases line up with TRBD1. CDR3 size: 14 residues. With V trimmed by 4 bases and J by 3 bases, 4 bases remained unmatched. Germline V gives CDR1 SGHNT, CDR2 YYREEE (reference sequence). The CDR3 here is CASSGTGSHYGYTF. The CDR3 coding sequence is TGTGCCAGCAGCGGGACAGGGTCTCACTATGGCTACACCTTC.

J is TRBJ1-5 and V is TRBV5-6, with D maybe TRBD1 (5 bases). The CDR3 runs 15 residues. Germline CDR1 reads SGHDT; CDR2 reads YYEEEE. V gave up 4 bases and J gave up 1 base, with 12 bases separating them. CDR3: CASSRDPLSNQPQHF. The CDR3 DNA follows: TGTGCCAGCAGCAGGGACCCCCTCAGCAATCAGCCCCAGCATTTT.

The sample holds one count of this clone. The chain couples TRBV19 to TRBJ2-2, with TRBD2 identical over 12 bases. Unmatched junction bases numbered 16, after V lost 7 bases and J lost 7 bases. The CDR3 has 18 residues. Per germline, CDR1 LNHDA and CDR2 SQIVND (reference sequence). Here the CDR3 reads CASKTSGRTGSPHGELFF. The CDR3 DNA follows: TGTGCCAGTAAGACTAGCGGGAGAACCGGGAGCCCACACGGGGAGCTGTTTTTT.

This clone was detected once. The J gene is TRBJ2-5, the V gene TRBV19, with unresolved D. The last part of the DNA fits TRBJ2-7 better; the J call may be wrong. Germline CDR1 and CDR2: LNHDA and SQIVND (reference sequence). The CDR3 is 12 residues long. CDR3 sequence (DNA): TGTGCCAGTACTTGGCAAACCTACGAGCAGTACTTC. Translating gives CASTWQTYEQYF.

The chain is built from TRBV6-5 and TRBJ1-2, with D uncertain. V was cut by 9 bases and J by 2 bases, with 13 bases left in between. Germline V CDR1 and CDR2: MNHEY, SVGAGI. The CDR3 runs 13 residues. CDR3 residues: CASAPKSNYGYTF. The CDR3 region has the DNA TGTGCCAGTGCCCCTAAGTCGAACTATGGCTACACCTTC.

V and J are TRBV5-6 and TRBJ1-4, with D uncertain. The germline gives CDR1 SGHDT, CDR2 YYEEEE. Deletions cut 2 bases from V and 4 bases from J, with 6 bases between. The CDR3 is 13 residues long. As DNA, the CDR3 is TGTGCCAGCAGCTTTCAGGTTAATGAAAAACTGTTTTTT. It is translated as CASSFQVNEKLFF. Combining the CDR3 with reference TRBV5-6 and TRBJ1-4 gives the whole variable domain DAGVTQSPTHLIKTRGQQVTLRCSPKSGHDTVSWYQQALGQGPQFIFQYYEEEERQRGNFPDRFSGHQFPNYSSELNVNALLLGDSALYLCASSFQVNEKLFFGSGTQLSVL.

This rearrangement joins TRBV28 to TRBJ2-7; 8 bases map to TRBD1. The V gene's germline CDR1 is MDHEN and CDR2 SYDVKM. The length of the CDR3 is 15 residues. J lost 0 bases, V lost 6 bases, and 7 bases had no gene match. CDR3 amino acids: CASSRRDRSSYEQYF. CDR3 sequence (DNA): TGTGCCAGCAGCCGCCGGGACAGGAGCTCCTACGAGCAGTACTTC. Drawing the rest from reference TRBV28 and TRBJ2-7, the complete variable domain is DVKVTQSSRYLVKRTGEKVFLECVQDMDHENMFWYRQDPGLGLRLIYFSYDVKMKEKGDIPEGYSVSREKKERFSLILESASTNQTSMYLCASSRRDRSSYEQYFGPGTRLTVT.

The genes are TRBV30 and TRBJ2-2, with D perhaps matching TRBD1 or TRBD2 (5 bases each). CDR3 length: 13 amino acids. The V and J ends lost 5 bases and 2 bases respectively, with 9 bases between them. Germline V gene data show CDR1 as GTSNPN and CDR2 as SVGIG (reference sequence). The DNA for the CDR3 is TGTGCCTGGGGGACGGGAAACACCGGGGAGCTGTTTTTT. Its protein is CAWGTGNTGELFF.

The rearrangement joins TRBV2 to TRBJ1-1; 9 bases agree with TRBD1. The V segment lost 8 bases and the J segment 3 bases; nucleotides outside the gene matches: 7. In germline, CDR1 is SNHLY, CDR2 FYNNEI. The CDR3 has 14 residues. CDR3 region: CASRIRTGDTEAFF. Here the CDR3 DNA reads TGTGCCAGCCGAATAAGGACAGGGGACACTGAAGCTTTCTTT.

The chain links TRBV5-5 to TRBJ1-4, with D unresolved. With 3 bases removed from V and 4 bases from J, the gap between germline ends came to 19 bases. Germline V gives CDR1 SGHKS, CDR2 YYEKEE (reference sequence). The CDR3 extends over 17 amino acids. In DNA, the CDR3 is TGTGCCAGCAGCTCCCGCCCAGAGGCCGGTGGTAATGAAAAACTGTTTTTT. As protein: CASSSRPEAGGNEKLFF.

The chain uses TRBV18 and TRBJ2-6; 7 nucleotides line up with TRBD1. The CDR3 loop spans 16 amino acids. Germline CDR1 reads KGHSH; CDR2 reads LQKENI. The V and J ends lost 11 bases and 0 bases, in that order; junction bases with no gene match: 10. The CDR3 loop is CAGVGQSGSGANVLTF. The CDR3, as DNA: TGTGCCGGGGTGGGACAGTCCGGCTCTGGGGCCAACGTCCTGACTTTC.

The chain couples TRBV19 to TRBJ1-5, with D maybe TRBD1 (6 bases). This CDR3 is built from 13 residues. The V and J ends lost 6 bases and 3 bases respectively, with 9 bases between them. Per the germline V gene, CDR1 is LNHDA and CDR2 is SQIVND (reference sequence). The CDR3 spells CASRRGDNQPQHF. CDR3 nucleotide sequence: TGTGCCAGTAGGAGGGGGGACAATCAGCCCCAGCATTTT.

The CDR3, as DNA: TGTGCCAGCAGCCTGGGACTAGCGGGAGCGTCCGGGGAGCTGTTTTTT. Protein: CASSLGLAGASGELFF. The J gene is TRBJ2-2, the V gene TRBV7-9; 14 bases match TRBD2. After removal of 5 bases from V and 6 bases from J, the junction contained 5 bases not matched to a gene. Germline V CDR1 and CDR2: SEHNR, FQNEAQ (reference sequence). The CDR3 runs 16 residues.

V gene TRBV11-2 combines with J gene TRBJ2-1; the match to TRBD2 covers 12 bases. After removal of 8 bases from V and 3 bases from J, the junction contained 8 bases not matched to a gene. The germline CDR1 and CDR2 sequences are SGHAT and FQNNGV. The CDR3 sequence is 16 residues long. As DNA, the CDR3 is TGTGCCAGCGGTACGCCGGGACTAGCGGGCTACAATGAGCAGTTCTTC. Translating it yields CASGTPGLAGYNEQFF.

The chain has TRBV2 and TRBJ2-2; D possibly matches TRBD1 or TRBD2 (6 bases each). The CDR3 is 15 residues long. Trimming removed 2 bases at V and 7 bases at J, with 14 bases between. Looked up from germline, CDR1 is SNHLY and CDR2 is FYNNEI. CDR3 in amino acids: CASSERGRSNGELFF. The CDR3 DNA follows: TGTGCCAGCAGTGAAAGGGGGAGGTCAAACGGGGAGCTGTTTTTT. Variable domain in full (rest from reference TRBV2 and TRBJ2-2): EPEVTQTPSHQVTQMGQEVILRCVPISNHLYFYWYRQILGQKVEFLVSFYNNEISEKSEIFDDQFSVERPDGSNFTLKIRSTKLEDSAMYFCASSERGRSNGELFFGEGSRLTVL.

This clone was seen only once. V usage is TRBV7-8 and J usage is TRBJ1-6; TRBD1 matches at 7 bases. Trimming took 4 bases from V and 7 from J; bases not matched to a gene: 10. The CDR3 has 16 residues. Per the germline V gene, CDR1 is SGHVS and CDR2 is FQNEAQ. This chain's CDR3 is CASSSGPAGGNSPLHF. The CDR3 coding sequence is TGTGCCAGCAGCTCGGGACCGGCAGGGGGAAATTCACCCCTCCACTTT.

A few counts support this clone. The rearrangement joins TRBV2 to TRBJ1-5; D remains unclear. Germline V gene data show CDR1 as SNHLY and CDR2 as FYNNEI. V lost 3 bases and J 7 bases, leaving 7 bases between the germline ends. The CDR3 runs to 12 residues. CDR3 residues: CASSELAQPQHF. The CDR3 nucleotides read TGTGCCAGCAGTGAGCTCGCCCAGCCCCAGCATTTT.

The rearrangement joins TRBV27 to TRBJ1-4, with 8 nucleotides matching TRBD1. V lost 3 bases, J lost 4 bases, and 7 bases stayed unmatched. Germline-derived CDR1 and CDR2 are MNHEY and SMNVEV (reference sequence). The CDR3 is made up of 16 amino acids. The CDR3 coding sequence is TGTGCCAGCAGTTTTATCCGACAGGGGTTTAATGAAAAACTGTTTTTT. The encoded protein is CASSFIRQGFNEKLFF. The full variable domain, in which reference TRBV27 and TRBJ1-4 provide the parts outside the CDR3, is EAQVTQNPRYLITVTGKKLTVTCSQNMNHEYMSWYRQDPGLGLRQIYYSMNVEVTDKGDVPEGYKVSRKEKRNFPLILESPSPNQTSLYFCASSFIRQGFNEKLFFGSGTQLSVL.

The chain uses TRBV19 and TRBJ2-3; 7 bases line up with TRBD1. The CDR3 runs to 16 residues. The V gene's germline CDR1 is LNHDA and CDR2 SQIVND (reference sequence). The J segment lost 5 bases and the V segment lost 4 bases, leaving 12 bases of the junction unmatched. The CDR3 DNA is TGTGCCAGTAGTACGATGACAGGGCGAACCGGAGATACGCAGTATTTT. It yields the protein CASSTMTGRTGDTQYF.

The gene calls are TRBV5-1 and TRBJ1-6, with D unresolved. Germline V gene data show CDR1 as SGHRS and CDR2 as YFSETQ. CDR3 length: 15 amino acids. Trimming took 0 bases from V and 6 from J, leaving 10 bases between them. In DNA, the CDR3 is TGCGCCAGCAGCTTGGCGGCGGTAACTAATTCACCCCTCCACTTT. Encoded protein: CASSLAAVTNSPLHF.

J is TRBJ1-1 and V is TRBV18; D might be TRBD1 (5 bases). Germline CDR1 and CDR2: KGHSH and LQKENI. The V end lost 3 bases, the J end lost 2 bases, and 10 bases lay between the germline ends. CDR3 length equals 14 residues. CDR3 coding DNA: TGTGCCAGCTCACCGGGACGGGGAAACACTGAAGCTTTCTTT. This gives the protein CASSPGRGNTEAFF.

The chain combines TRBV30 with TRBJ1-6; 12 nucleotides line up with TRBD1. The CDR3 runs 14 residues. In germline, CDR1 is GTSNPN, CDR2 SVGIG (reference sequence). With V trimmed by 6 bases and J by 6 bases, 3 bases remained unmatched. The CDR3 DNA sequence: TGTGCCTGCGGGACAGGGGGCTTTAATTCACCCCTCCACTTT. This codes for CACGTGGFNSPLHF.

CDR3 sequence: CASSLELSSGRETQYF. DNA for the CDR3: TGTGCCAGCAGCTTGGAACTATCTAGCGGGCGGGAGACCCAGTACTTC. The chain links TRBV5-5 to TRBJ2-5; 8 bases align to TRBD2. V was pared by 0 bases and J by 5 bases, with 9 bases of the junction left unmatched. Looked up from germline, CDR1 is SGHKS and CDR2 is YYEKEE (reference sequence). The CDR3 loop spans 16 amino acids.

The rearrangement joins TRBV19 to TRBJ1-2; TRBD1 might be the D (5 bases). V was shortened by 1 base and J by 6 bases, with 9 bases between the two germline ends. The CDR3 extends over 13 amino acids. Germline V CDR1 and CDR2: LNHDA, SQIVND (reference sequence). The CDR3 nucleotides are TGTGCCAGTAGTATAGCAGTGGGGCATGGCTACACCTTC. It codes for CASSIAVGHGYTF.